This TCR beta chain came from a study of blood T cell repertoires in COVID-19. Study at large: Nucleic acid was either cDNA or gDNA, and it came from T cells, B-cell-depleted T cells, or PBMCs.

Original methodology: Reference gene primer amplification gave nucleated cell count estimates. Sequencing used immunoSEQ multiplex PCR; TCRdb keeps in-frame clones, though not all of them. V and J calls and clone size follow that table, whereas D and trimming were derived from the DNA. The sample contains approximately 200,000 clones, approximately 80% of which appear only once. As concerns this clone: Other nucleotide sequences in the sample specify the same CDR3.

The receptor comes from an elderly woman with COVID-19, enrolled during active disease. The sequenced sample was peripheral blood.

In nucleotides, the CDR3 is TGTGCCAGCAGTTTTCAGGGGTCCGGGCAGTACTTC. Its protein is CASSFQGSGQYF. The rearrangement links TRBV12-3 or TRBV12-4 to TRBJ2-7; perhaps TRBD1 as D (6 bases). The CDR3 consists of 12 residues. Trimming cost V 3 bases and J 9 bases, with 12 bases left between them.